The rows below give T cell receptor beta chains drawn from one sample of a study of blood T cell repertoires in COVID-19. TCRdb keeps only in-frame clones here, not all; method: immunoSEQ multiplex PCR. Of 20,000 to 25,000 clones in the sample, roughly 88% are singletons; the top ten hold about 11%. Sequencing used peripheral blood. The source is a human donor in a cohort sampled during active COVID-19. The donor label of this sample is uncertain. Both conserved end residues are part of each CDR3. Each record gives: V gene, clone size, D gene, CDR3 length, J gene, CDR3 DNA, CDR3 protein. The D gene is left open where the match is weak. Not all rows give a size; the values are once, few, many and, for expanded clones, a class.

>TRBV6-1|-|TRBD1|17|TRBJ1-2
TGTGCCAGCAGTGAAGGGGGACAGGGGGCACCGTACTATGGCTACACCTTC
CASSEGGQGAPYYGYTF
>TRBV11-2|-|-|10|TRBJ1-1
TGTGCCAGCGGGACAAGGGAAGCTTTCTTT
CASGTREAFF
>TRBV28|-|-|14|TRBJ2-1
TGTGCCAGCAGTGGGGACACCTCGTTTAATGAGCAGTTCTTC
CASSGDTSFNEQFF
>TRBV27|-|TRBD2|16|TRBJ2-2
TGTGCCAGCAGTTCCCCCGTGGCTAGCGGAACCGGGGAGCTGTTTTTT
CASSSPVASGTGELFF
>TRBV3-1/TRBV3-2|once|-|14|TRBJ1-4
TGTGCCAGCAGCCAAGATAGCGTTAATGAAAAACTGTTTTTT
CASSQDSVNEKLFF
>TRBV9|-|-|14|TRBJ2-5
TGTGCCAGCAGCGTAGATACCAGGGGTGAGACCCAGTACTTC
CASSVDTRGETQYF
>TRBV19|medium-sized|-|15|TRBJ1-5
TGTGCCAGTAGTATTGGGCAGCATAGCAATCAGCCCCAGCATTTT
CASSIGQHSNQPQHF
>TRBV5-1|once|TRBD2|17|TRBJ2-1
TGCGCCAGCAGCCTAACTAGCGGGAGCCTATCCTACAATGAGCAGTTCTTC
CASSLTSGSLSYNEQFF
>TRBV10-3|-|TRBD2|15|TRBJ2-1
TGTGCCACCGGGGGGTGGGAGGCTAGCTACAATGAGCAGTTCTTC
CATGGWEASYNEQFF
>TRBV28|-|-|14|TRBJ1-1
TGTGCCAGCAGAGTCCAGGGCTTGGGCACTGAAGCTTTCTTT
CASRVQGLGTEAFF
>TRBV27|-|TRBD2|15|TRBJ2-1
TGTGCCAGCAGTCTAGCGGGGCTTTACTACAATGAGCAGTTCTTC
CASSLAGLYYNEQFF
>TRBV19|-|TRBD2|14|TRBJ2-3
TGTGCCAGTTCTAGCGGCAGCCGCACAGATACGCAGTATTTT
CASSSGSRTDTQYF
>TRBV11-2|-|TRBD2|18|TRBJ2-5
TGTGCCAGCAGCACTTCGAGGCTAGCGGGAGCGGGAGTAGAGACCCAGTACTTC
CASSTSRLAGAGVETQYF
>TRBV4-1|-|-|16|TRBJ1-4
TGCGCCAGCAGCCAAAGAGGAGGGCAGGATAATGAAAAACTGTTTTTT
CASSQRGGQDNEKLFF
>TRBV5-5|-|TRBD2|15|TRBJ2-1
TGTGCCAGCAGCTTACTAGCGGGAGGGCCAGTTGAGCAGTTCTTC
CASSLLAGGPVEQFF
>TRBV6-2/TRBV6-3|-|-|13|TRBJ2-7
TGTGCCAGCAGTTACGCACTCTCCTACGAGCAGTACTTC
CASSYALSYEQYF
>TRBV25-1|-|-|16|TRBJ2-1
TGTGCCAGCAGTGATGGTCACAAGGGGGAATATTCTGAGCAGTTCTTC
CASSDGHKGEYSEQFF
>TRBV5-1|-|TRBD2|15|TRBJ2-3
TGCGCCAGCAGCCGGACTAGCGGGGCCCAGGATACGCAGTATTTT
CASSRTSGAQDTQYF
>TRBV30|-|TRBD2|16|TRBJ2-1
TGTGCCTGGAGCCCCCCGGGGACTACCCGTCTCGATGAGCAGTTCTTC
CAWSPPGTTRLDEQFF
>TRBV5-8|-|-|16|TRBJ2-2
TGTGCCAGCAGCTTGTTTCTCAGGGGAAACACCGGGGAGCTGTTTTTT
CASSLFLRGNTGELFF
>TRBV7-9|-|TRBD2|17|TRBJ2-1
TGTGCCAGCAGCTTAGGGGCTAGCGGGAGGGCGGACAATGAGCAGTTCTTC
CASSLGASGRADNEQFF
>TRBV11-2|-|TRBD1|15|TRBJ2-7
TGTGCCAGCAGCCTCCTCGGTGGACAGGGTAACGAGCAGTACTTC
CASSLLGGQGNEQYF
>TRBV5-5|once|TRBD1|17|TRBJ2-6
TGTGCCAGCAGCCCCGGGACAGGGGGCTCTGGGGCCAACGTCCTGACTTTC
CASSPGTGGSGANVLTF
>TRBV18|once|TRBD1|16|TRBJ2-2
TGTGCCAGCTCACCACCAAACAGGGGGAGCACCGGGGAGCTGTTTTTT
CASSPPNRGSTGELFF
>TRBV7-2|-|-|15|TRBJ2-7
TGTGCCAGCAGCTTACAAGCGGCTGTGCCCTACGAGCAGTACTTC
CASSLQAAVPYEQYF
>TRBV6-5|-|TRBD2|15|TRBJ2-7
TGTGCCAGCAGGGGACTAGCGGGAGTCACGAACGAGCAGTACTTC
CASRGLAGVTNEQYF
>TRBV24-1|-|-|11|TRBJ1-2
TGTGCCACATCGACAGATTATGGCTACACCTTC
CATSTDYGYTF
>TRBV3-1/TRBV3-2|-|-|16|TRBJ1-4
TGTGCCAGCAGCCAAGGGATTTCGGAGGGGAATGAAAAACTGTTTTTT
CASSQGISEGNEKLFF
>TRBV1|once|-|17|TRBJ2-5
TGCACCAGCAGCCAAGACTCGCTAGCGGGAGATCTGGAGACCCAGTACTTC
CTSSQDSLAGDLETQYF
>TRBV6-5|-|TRBD2|14|TRBJ2-7
TGTGCCAGCACCGTTCGGGGGGAAGACTACGAGCAGTACTTC
CASTVRGEDYEQYF
>TRBV15|-|-|14|TRBJ1-5
TGTGCCACCAGCAGACAGTATAGCAATCAGCCCCAGCATTTT
CATSRQYSNQPQHF